What follows are 16 T cell receptor beta chains derived from one specimen sequenced in a study of cytomegalovirus exposure and HLA in healthy donors. This PCR relied on a set of 60 Vbeta primers and 13 Jbeta primers. Assay used: immunoSEQ multiplex PCR; TCRdb lists only in-frame clones, some missing. Here the sample spans 250,000 to 350,000 clones, 70% to 90% being singletons. The sample was PBMCs. Source of these receptors: a man between 35 and 55 years old in good health and CMV-seropositive.

The chain carries TRBV28 and TRBJ2-1; D is perhaps TRBD1 (5 bases). The CDR3 extends over 10 amino acids. V lost 6 bases to trimming and J lost 10 bases, with 7 bases between them. Germline V gene sequence: CDR1 MDHEN, CDR2 SYDVKM. The CDR3 DNA is TGTGCCAGCAGGTACAGGGAGCAGTTCTTC. The encoded protein is CASRYREQFF.

CDR3 region: CASSLYRDSTGELFF. DNA for the CDR3: TGTGCCAGCAGCTTGTACCGGGACAGCACCGGGGAGCTGTTTTTT. This chain uses TRBV5-6 with TRBJ2-2; TRBD1 agrees at 7 bases. The CDR3 extends over 15 amino acids. Germline loops: CDR1 SGHDT, CDR2 YYEEEE. Unmatched junction bases numbered 4, after V lost 1 base and J lost 4 bases.

V is TRBV10-2 and J is TRBJ2-7, with 11 bases matching TRBD2. This CDR3 spans 13 amino acids. Germline lookup yields CDR1 WSHSY and CDR2 SAAADI. Trimming cost V 7 bases and J 3 bases; bases outside gene matches: 2. The CDR3 nucleotides are TGCGCCAGCACCACTAGCGGGAGCTACGAGCAGTACTTC. It codes for CASTTSGSYEQYF.

This rearrangement joins TRBV6-1 to TRBJ2-1, with 10 bases aligning to TRBD1. Per the germline V gene, CDR1 is MNHNS and CDR2 is SASEGT. The CDR3 consists of 15 residues. With V trimmed by 8 bases and J by 3 bases, 7 bases remained unmatched. For the CDR3, the DNA is TGTGCCAGCGGACAGGGGGTCGGACTCTACAATGAGCAGTTCTTC. This gives the protein CASGQGVGLYNEQFF.

The CDR3 protein is CASRQGAGGYTF. The CDR3 nucleotides read TGTGCCAGCAGACAGGGGGCAGGAGGCTACACCTTC. This rearrangement joins TRBV2 to TRBJ1-2, with 9 bases that match TRBD1. This CDR3 spans 12 amino acids. Trimming at V came to 6 bases and at J to 8 bases, leaving 4 bases not matched to a gene. The germline V gene has CDR1 SNHLY and CDR2 FYNNEI.

With regard to this clone: The sample has other DNA sequences that encode this CDR3 too. J is TRBJ1-3 and V is TRBV6-5; 7 nucleotides align to TRBD1. CDR1 is MNHEY, CDR2 SVGAGI, per germline. The CDR3 totals 14 residues. The V segment lost 4 bases and the J segment 2 bases; nucleotides outside the gene matches: 2. The CDR3 protein is CASSSTGAGNTIYF. CDR3 nucleotides: TGTGCCAGCAGTTCCACAGGGGCTGGAAACACCATATATTTT.

The rearrangement links TRBV7-9 to TRBJ2-3; no firm D call. This CDR3 spans 12 amino acids. Per the germline V gene, CDR1 is SEHNR and CDR2 is FQNEAQ (reference sequence). Trimming took off 5 bases at V and 3 bases at J, with 6 bases between the two ends. The CDR3 spells CASSLGTDTQYF. CDR3 nucleotides: TGTGCCAGCAGCCTCGGGACAGATACGCAGTATTTT.

Comment on this clone: Other DNA variants within this sample encode the same CDR3. The CDR3 loop is CATSRVKGASYGYTF. The CDR3 nucleotides are TGTGCCACCAGCAGAGTAAAGGGGGCGAGCTATGGCTACACCTTC. The chain couples TRBV15 to TRBJ1-2; 7 nucleotides match TRBD1. Germline trimming cut 1 base from V and 4 bases from J; bases unmatched to any gene: 6. Germline CDR1 and CDR2: LNHNV and YYDKDF (reference sequence). This CDR3 has 15 residues.

V and J are TRBV9 and TRBJ1-1; 8 positions match TRBD1. Germline CDR1 SGDLS, CDR2 YYNGEE. This CDR3 is built from 15 residues. V was pared by 3 bases and J by 3 bases, with 7 bases of the junction left unmatched. The CDR3 nucleotides read TGTGCCAGCAGCGCGGACAGGGAGACGCACACTGAAGCTTTCTTT. Its protein product is CASSADRETHTEAFF.

The gene calls are TRBV7-9 and TRBJ1-1, with D possibly being TRBD1 (6 bases). V shed 7 bases and J shed 0 bases, with 9 bases lying between them. The CDR3 extends over 13 amino acids. CDR1 SEHNR and CDR2 FQNEAQ come from the germline V gene (reference sequence). This CDR3 is CASMGAMNTEAFF. In DNA, the CDR3 is TGTGCCAGCATGGGGGCGATGAACACTGAAGCTTTCTTT.

V gene TRBV11-2 combines with J gene TRBJ2-3, with 8 bases identical to TRBD2. The CDR3 extends over 17 amino acids. Germline CDR1 is SGHAT and CDR2 is FQNNGV. The trim removed 4 bases at V and 0 bases at J, leaving 9 bases unmatched. CDR3 in amino acids: CASSSRAGEASTDTQYF. CDR3 coding DNA: TGTGCCAGCAGCTCCAGAGCGGGGGAAGCTAGCACAGATACGCAGTATTTT.

The chain is built from TRBV5-4 and TRBJ2-7; tentatively, D is TRBD1 (6 bases). The CDR3 has 14 amino acids. The germline V gene encodes CDR1 SGHNT and CDR2 YYREEE (reference sequence). Trimming left V 4 bases short and J 3 bases short, with 14 bases between. Here the CDR3 DNA reads TGTGCCAGCAGCGCCGCCAGGGGCTACTACGAGCAGTACTTC. Its translation is CASSAARGYYEQYF.

The chain is built from TRBV6-1 and TRBJ2-5, with a weak D call TRBD2 (5 bases). V was pared by 7 bases and J by 5 bases, with 14 bases between. This CDR3 has 13 amino acids. Germline lookup yields CDR1 MNHNS and CDR2 SASEGT. The CDR3 nucleotides are TGTGCCAGCATGCTAGCAGTGCAGGAGACCCAGTACTTC. Translation: CASMLAVQETQYF.

The CDR3 is CSVEDFWQRGYTF. In DNA, the CDR3 is TGCAGCGTTGAAGATTTTTGGCAGCGAGGCTACACCTTC. The rearrangement links TRBV29-1 to TRBJ1-2; D is unresolved. Germline assignment: CDR1 SQVTM and CDR2 ANQGSEA. With 0 bases removed from V and 8 bases from J, the gap between germline ends came to 13 bases. The CDR3 totals 13 residues.

As for this clone: Other DNA variants within this sample encode the same CDR3. This chain links TRBV27 with TRBJ2-7; D gene uncertain. Germline CDR1 and CDR2: MNHEY and SMNVEV (reference sequence). V was pared by 3 bases and J by 0 bases, with 6 bases between. The CDR3 length is 13 residues. The CDR3 reads CASSFRSSYEQYF. As DNA, the CDR3 is TGTGCCAGCAGTTTCCGGAGCTCCTACGAGCAGTACTTC.

Only one count was recorded for this clone. This chain connects TRBV4-3 to TRBJ2-7, with 7 bases that match TRBD1. The V segment lost 0 bases and the J segment 1 base; nucleotides outside the gene matches: 6. The CDR3 has 16 amino acids. Germline loops: CDR1 LGHNA, CDR2 YSLEER. CDR3 DNA sequence: TGCGCCAGCAGCCAAGACTCGAGACAGGGATCCTACGAGCAGTACTTC. Residues: CASSQDSRQGSYEQYF.